The 8 T cell receptor beta chains presented below share a single source sample, sequenced in a study of CD8 T cells in Susac syndrome. cDNA came from 0.5 to 1 ug RNA primed by random hexamers. Using its own MiXCR run on the immunoSEQ multiplex PCR reads, TCRdb lists one record per CDR3 protein. This sample carries approximately 220,000 distinct CDR3 sequences, around nine tenths of them seen once, and the ten largest clones take around 0.15%. The sequencing input was CD8+ T cells from PBMCs. The receptors here all came from a human donor with multiple sclerosis.

The gene calls are TRBV27 and TRBJ2-7, with a weak D call TRBD2 (6 bases). The CDR3 sequence is 15 residues long. Germline V gives CDR1 MNHEY, CDR2 SMNVEV (reference sequence). Deletions cut 0 bases from V and 2 bases from J, with 11 bases between. As DNA, the CDR3 is TGTGCCAGCAGTTTATCCGGGGGAAGGACCTACGAGCAGTACTTC. Protein: CASSLSGGRTYEQYF.

The chain employs TRBV7-6 and TRBJ2-1, with D possibly being TRBD2 (6 bases). This CDR3 contains 17 residues. CDR1 and CDR2 (germline): SGHVS, FNYEAQ. V shed 1 base and J shed 7 bases, with 20 bases lying between them. The CDR3 loop reads CASSLVEGAGPPNEQFF. CDR3 bases: TGTGCCAGCAGCTTAGTGGAAGGAGCGGGCCCTCCTAATGAGCAGTTCTTC.

The V call is TRBV29-1, the J call TRBJ1-2; D remains unclear. V lost 0 bases and J 4 bases, leaving 15 bases between the germline ends. Germline V gene lookup returns CDR1 SQVTM and CDR2 ANQGSEA. There are 15 residues in the CDR3. The CDR3 DNA is TGCAGCGTTGAAGATCGGGTACAGAGCCTCTATGGCTACACCTTC. Encoded protein: CSVEDRVQSLYGYTF.

The chain is built from TRBV4-1 and TRBJ2-7; 7 nucleotides line up with TRBD1. This CDR3 has 16 residues. With V trimmed by 4 bases and J by 2 bases, 11 bases remained unmatched. Germline CDR1 and CDR2: MGHRA and YSYEKL. The CDR3 here is CASSLGSGTVPYEQYF. CDR3 bases: TGCGCCAGCAGCCTAGGATCTGGGACAGTCCCCTACGAGCAGTACTTC.

The chain couples TRBV2 to TRBJ1-1, with a weak D call TRBD1 (6 bases). CDR1 is SNHLY and CDR2 is FYNNEI in the germline V gene. The CDR3 is 13 residues long. V was shortened by 1 base and J by 5 bases, with 8 bases between the two germline ends. The CDR3 DNA follows: TGTGCCAGCAGTGAAGTAACAGGGACTGAAGCTTTCTTT. Residues: CASSEVTGTEAFF.

The chain carries TRBV9 and TRBJ2-3; possible D gene TRBD2, 5 bases. CDR3 size: 13 residues. Trimming took off 4 bases at V and 0 bases at J, with 6 bases between the two ends. Germline lookup yields CDR1 SGDLS and CDR2 YYNGEE. The CDR3 sequence: CASSWTSTDTQYF. The CDR3 nucleotides are TGTGCCAGCAGCTGGACTAGCACAGATACGCAGTATTTT.

This chain links TRBV4-1 with TRBJ1-2; D is perhaps TRBD1 (5 bases). This CDR3 contains 16 residues. Germline CDR1 and CDR2: MGHRA and YSYEKL. Trimming pared 0 bases from V and 8 bases from J, leaving 19 bases between. CDR3 DNA: TGCGCCAGCAGCCAAGAATTTCAACAGGTAGCCAGCGGCTACACCTTC. The encoded protein is CASSQEFQQVASGYTF.

This sequence joins TRBV7-9 and TRBJ2-1; D ambiguous. With 1 base removed from V and 0 bases from J, the gap between germline ends came to 13 bases. This CDR3 comprises 17 residues. Germline assignment: CDR1 SEHNR and CDR2 FQNEAQ (reference sequence). As DNA, the CDR3 is TGTGCCAGCAGCTTAGAGGCAGACCCTAGCTCCTACAATGAGCAGTTCTTC. This sequence encodes CASSLEADPSSYNEQFF.